This T cell receptor (beta chain) emerged from a study of shared clonotypes between healthy human individuals. Germline lookup yields CDR1 MNHNY and CDR2 SVGAGI (reference sequence). V lost 0 bases and J lost 12; bases outside the gene matches: 4. This CDR3 contains 12 residues. 250 to 350 ng DNA, some 30,000 T cell genomes, went into unsorted PBMC replicate PCRs. What was sequenced on ten immunoSEQ deep assay plates was unsorted PBMC DNA. The data were produced by immunoSEQ multiplex PCR, yet TCRdb's version contains in-frame clones alone and is incomplete. The sample contains 450,000 to 600,000 clones, approximately 79% of which appear only once. This clone was seen only a few times.

The TCR was taken from a woman between 40 and 50 years old in good health. Some clones in this sample may be carry-over from other donors' samples. The chain combines TRBV6-6 with TRBJ2-7, with 8 bases that match TRBD1. The sequencing input was PBMCs. The CDR3 nucleotides read TGTGCCAGCAGTTACTCCGACAGGGGTTTGTACTTC. As protein: CASSYSDRGLYF.